This passage covers 20 T cell receptor beta chains from one sample sequenced in a study of Graves' ophthalmopathy and Graves' hyperthyroidism. RNA transcripts were the source from which TCR beta CDR3 regions were amplified. HTBI-primed RT-PCR formed the first round, and a multiplex PCR formed the second. TCRdb itself ran the multiplex PCR reads through MiXCR, one entry per CDR3 protein. The sample includes 350,000 to 400,000 distinct CDR3 sequences, 15% to 19% seen only once; the top ten take 7%. Sequenced input: peripheral blood. The receptors were sampled from a woman aged 18-29 years with stable Graves' hyperthyroidism.

The chain employs TRBV6-5 and TRBJ1-2, with TRBD1 matching 7 bases. With 4 bases clipped from V and 3 bases from J, the junction kept 11 bases outside the gene matches. Germline values: CDR1 MNHEY, CDR2 SVGAGI. The CDR3 length is 16 residues. CDR3 nucleotide sequence: TGTGCCAGCAGTTCCTTGGGACAGAATGGAGACTATGGCTACACCTTC. Its translation is CASSSLGQNGDYGYTF.

This clonotype was detected a few times. The chain has TRBV6-5 and TRBJ2-5; D may match TRBD1 or TRBD2 (5 bases each). The CDR3 consists of 13 residues. Germline V CDR1 and CDR2: MNHEY, SVGAGI. The V end lost 4 bases, the J end lost 2 bases, and 8 bases lay between the germline ends. The CDR3 sequence: CASSSGRQETQYF. CDR3 nucleotide sequence: TGTGCCAGCAGTTCGGGACGGCAAGAGACCCAGTACTTC.

The genes are TRBV27 and TRBJ2-5; D uncertain. From germline, CDR1 is MNHEY and CDR2 SMNVEV (reference sequence). The CDR3 totals 14 residues. The V end lost 6 bases, the J end lost 7 bases, and 18 bases lay between the germline ends. CDR3 residues: CASSQHAAPGTQYF. The CDR3 DNA reads as TGTGCCAGCAGCCAACACGCCGCCCCCGGGACCCAGTACTTC.

The rearrangement joins TRBV20-1 to TRBJ1-2, with a weak D call TRBD1 (6 bases). Germline V CDR1 and CDR2: DFQATT, SNEGSKA (reference sequence). V gave up 0 bases and J gave up 7 bases, with 12 bases separating them. The CDR3 sequence is 13 residues long. The chain's CDR3 is CSARDQGRGGYTF. In DNA form, the CDR3 reads TGCAGTGCTAGAGATCAGGGGCGGGGTGGCTACACCTTC.

The chain has TRBV12-3 or TRBV12-4 and TRBJ2-5; the D gene is possibly TRBD2 (6 bases). The CDR3 has 17 residues. The ends were cut back, 7 bases at V and 1 base at J, with 22 bases in the middle. CDR3 bases: TGTGCCAGCATTTACACCCCCACTAGCCCCCTCCAAGAGACCCAGTACTTC. This gives the protein CASIYTPTSPLQETQYF.

The chain uses TRBV20-1 and TRBJ1-1, with a tentative D call TRBD1 (5 bases). The CDR3 has 16 residues. V lost 0 bases, J lost 0 bases, and 14 bases lay in between. Per germline, CDR1 DFQATT and CDR2 SNEGSKA (reference sequence). CDR3 protein: CSARDWAGLLNTEAFF. The DNA for the CDR3 is TGCAGTGCTAGAGATTGGGCAGGGCTTTTGAACACTGAAGCTTTCTTT.

This clonotype was seen at least ten times. This chain links TRBV11-2 with TRBJ2-7; TRBD2 is a possible D gene (5 bases). The V end was cut by 3 bases, the J end by 5 bases, with 23 bases between. CDR1 is SGHAT and CDR2 is FQNNGV in the germline V gene. The CDR3 consists of 17 residues. The CDR3 loop reads CASSFPKYRVYGDEQYF. The CDR3, as DNA: TGTGCCAGCAGCTTCCCCAAATACCGGGTCTACGGGGACGAGCAGTACTTC.

This clonotype was seen ten or more times. The CDR3 sequence: CASSQVDSYNSPLHF. CDR3 sequence (DNA): TGTGCCAGCTCACAGGTAGACTCCTATAATTCACCCCTCCACTTT. The V call is TRBV18, the J call TRBJ1-6; the D is unclear. V was clipped by 4 bases and J by 0 bases, with 7 bases between them. CDR1 and CDR2 from the germline V gene are KGHSH and LQKENI. This CDR3 comprises 15 residues.

This clonotype has ten or more counts. J is TRBJ1-6 and V is TRBV6-1; D gene uncertain. Trimming removed 5 bases from V and 9 bases from J, with 11 bases in between. The CDR3 spans 13 residues. Per germline, CDR1 MNHNS and CDR2 SASEGT. DNA for the CDR3: TGTGCCAGCAGTCCCCTTATCAGTTCACCCCTCCACTTT. Translation: CASSPLISSPLHF.

This clonotype has a count of ten or more. V and J are TRBV11-3 and TRBJ1-3, with D possibly being TRBD1 (6 bases). The CDR3 consists of 14 residues. With 8 bases removed from V and 7 bases from J, the gap between germline ends came to 18 bases. In germline, CDR1 is SGHNT, CDR2 YENEEA. The CDR3 sequence: CASGRTRGSNTIYF. Here the CDR3 DNA reads TGTGCCAGCGGCCGAACGAGGGGGAGCAACACCATATATTTT.

The sample holds a few counts of this clonotype. J is TRBJ2-3 and V is TRBV5-1, with D hard to call. This CDR3 contains 13 residues. From germline, CDR1 is SGHRS and CDR2 YFSETQ. The germline V and J ends were trimmed by 4 bases and 4 bases, with 10 bases remaining between them. CDR3 sequence reads: CASSPTMADTQYF. The CDR3 DNA follows: TGCGCCAGCAGCCCGACCATGGCAGATACGCAGTATTTT. Together with reference TRBV5-1 and TRBJ2-3, the CDR3 gives the full variable domain: KAGVTQTPRYLIKTRGQQVTLSCSPISGHRSVSWYQQTPGQGLQFLFEYFSETQRNKGNFPGRFSGRQFSNSRSEMNVSTLELGDSALYLCASSPTMADTQYFGPGTRLTVL.

This clonotype has a count of ten or more. This chain links TRBV12-3 or TRBV12-4 with TRBJ1-2; a weak D match, TRBD1 (5 bases). This CDR3 is built from 11 residues. The V end lost 5 bases, the J end lost 7 bases, and 8 bases lay between the germline ends. The CDR3 protein is CASSKGFGYTF. The DNA for the CDR3 is TGTGCCAGCAGTAAGGGGTTTGGCTACACCTTC.

The chain joins TRBV6-5 to TRBJ1-2, with 7 bases that match TRBD1. Germline V gene sequence: CDR1 MNHEY, CDR2 SVGAGI. The V segment lost 6 bases and the J segment 8 bases; nucleotides outside the gene matches: 15. The CDR3 covers 15 residues. DNA for the CDR3: TGTGCCAGCAGCTACCGCCAGACAGGGTCGGAGGGCTACACCTTC. It is translated as CASSYRQTGSEGYTF.

The V and J genes are TRBV20-1 and TRBJ1-1, with a weak D call TRBD1 (5 bases). The germline V gene encodes CDR1 DFQATT and CDR2 SNEGSKA (reference sequence). V lost 3 bases to trimming and J lost 7 bases, with 12 bases between them. The CDR3 is 12 amino acids. The CDR3 region has the DNA TGCAGTGCTAGGGGGGGGATGGGTGAAGCTTTCTTT. Residues: CSARGGMGEAFF.

This clonotype was found many times. One end of the junction fails to match germline, which may point to a read error. The chain employs TRBV12-5 and TRBJ2-7; 11 positions match TRBD1. CDR1 is LGHNT and CDR2 is FRNRAP in the germline V gene. This CDR3 is 14 amino acids long. CDR3 sequence (DNA): TGTGCTAGTGGTTTGAGGACAGGGGGCTACGAGCAGTGCTTC. It translates to CASGLRTGGYEQCF. The entire variable domain, with the rest obtained from reference TRBV12-5 and TRBJ2-7, is as follows: DARVTQTPRHKVTEMGQEVTMRCQPILGHNTVFWYRQTMMQGLELLAYFRNRAPLDDSGMPKDRFSAEMPDATLATLKIQPSEPRDSAVYFCASGLRTGGYEQCFGPGTRLTVT.

As regards this clonotype: The DNA is left out, because the CDR3 cannot be placed on it with certainty; the CDR3 is given as TCRdb lists it. V is TRBV19 and J is TRBJ2-7; the table's D call, TRBD1, was not checked against the DNA. Germline lookup yields CDR1 LNHDA and CDR2 SQIVND (reference sequence). Inclusive of both ends, the CDR3 amounts to 15 amino acids. CDR3 region: CASSIFGTGISEQCF.

This clonotype was picked up many times. The chain carries TRBV6-2 or TRBV6-3 and TRBJ1-1; a possible D gene is TRBD1 (5 bases). The CDR3 sequence is 13 residues long. V was clipped by 5 bases and J by 5 bases, with 12 bases between them. Germline V lookup: CDR1 MNHEY, CDR2 SVGEGT. CDR3 nucleotides: TGTGCCAGCAGTCCGGGGGGGGAAACTGAAGCTTTCTTT. Its translation is CASSPGGETEAFF.

This clonotype has more than one count but fewer than ten. CDR3 sequence: CASSRTGTSVSYEQYF. Here the CDR3 DNA reads TGTGCCAGCAGCCGGACCGGGACTAGCGTCTCCTACGAGCAGTACTTC. This rearrangement joins TRBV13 to TRBJ2-7, with TRBD2 matching 10 bases. This CDR3 is 16 amino acids long. V dropped 5 bases and J dropped 0; count of bases not matched to a gene: 7. Germline loops: CDR1 PRHDT, CDR2 FYEKMQ (reference sequence).

This clonotype was counted ten times or more. The genes are TRBV10-3 and TRBJ2-5, with D tentatively TRBD2 (6 bases). CDR3 length: 13 residues. Trimming removed 1 base at V and 5 bases at J, with 8 bases between. CDR1 ENHRY and CDR2 SYGVKD come from the germline V gene. The CDR3 coding sequence is TGTGCCATCAGTGAGTTCGCGGGGGAGACCCAGTACTTC. This translates into CAISEFAGETQYF.

In this sample, this clonotype turned up many times. The chain combines TRBV27 with TRBJ1-1; 8 bases fit TRBD1. Germline loops: CDR1 MNHEY, CDR2 SMNVEV (reference sequence). The CDR3 spans 15 residues. J was trimmed by 4 bases and V by 5 bases; bases with no gene match: 9. In DNA, the CDR3 is TGTGCCAGCAGTCAAGGAATTACAGGGGGCACTGAAGCTTTCTTT. Amino acid sequence: CASSQGITGGTEAFF.